Given below is one T cell receptor (beta chain) in context. What it binds is unknown. This CDR3 has 13 amino acids. Trimming removed 5 bases at V and 11 bases at J, with 18 bases between. Germline loops: CDR1 SGHVS, CDR2 FNYEAQ. Profiled with immunoSEQ multiplex PCR; TCRdb holds only in-frame clones, not every one. The sample has 55,000 to 80,000 clones; roughly 90% are singletons. The data derive from a study of graft-versus-host responses after intestinal transplantation. The sequence was collected from a human donor who was the organ donor for an intestinal transplant. Here the sequenced sample was unstimulated CD8+ T cells sorted from spleen or lymph node cells, taken before transplant. The chain recombines TRBV7-6 with TRBJ2-5; tentative D call: TRBD1 (6 bases). This CDR3 is CASSIRPPGAQYF. As DNA, the CDR3 is TGTGCCAGCAGCATAAGACCCCCAGGGGCGCAGTACTTC.